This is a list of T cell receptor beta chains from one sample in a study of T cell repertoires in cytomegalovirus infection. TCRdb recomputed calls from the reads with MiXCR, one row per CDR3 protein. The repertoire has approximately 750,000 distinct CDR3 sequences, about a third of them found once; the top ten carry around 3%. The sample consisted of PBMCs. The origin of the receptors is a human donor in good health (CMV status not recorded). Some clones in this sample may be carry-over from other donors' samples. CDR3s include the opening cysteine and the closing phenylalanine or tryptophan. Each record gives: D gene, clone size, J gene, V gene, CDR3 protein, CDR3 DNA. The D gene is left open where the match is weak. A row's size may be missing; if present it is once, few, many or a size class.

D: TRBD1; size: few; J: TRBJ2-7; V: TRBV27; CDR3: CASSLSMGQIEQYF; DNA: TGTGCCAGCAGTTTATCTATGGGACAGATCGAGCAGTACTTC
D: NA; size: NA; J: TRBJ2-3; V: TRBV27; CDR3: CASSYGVGDTQYF; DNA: TGTGCCAGCAGTTACGGGGTAGGAGATACGCAGTATTTT
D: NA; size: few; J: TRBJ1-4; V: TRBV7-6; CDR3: CASSLSPLRSTNEKLFF; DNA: TGTGCCAGCAGCTTAAGCCCCCTACGGTCAACTAATGAAAAACTGTTTTTT
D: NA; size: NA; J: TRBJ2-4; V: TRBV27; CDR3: CASSLTGSAKNIQYF; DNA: TGTGCCAGCAGTTTAACGGGGTCCGCCAAAAACATTCAGTACTTC
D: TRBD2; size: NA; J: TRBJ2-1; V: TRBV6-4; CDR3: CASSLLPAGGPNEQFF; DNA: TGTGCCAGCAGTCTTCTGCCAGCGGGAGGGCCTAATGAGCAGTTCTTC
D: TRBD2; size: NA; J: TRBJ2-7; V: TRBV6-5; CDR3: CASSYSGLAGEGVTYEQYF; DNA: TGTGCCAGCAGTTACTCGGGACTAGCGGGAGAGGGGGTCACCTACGAGCAGTACTTC
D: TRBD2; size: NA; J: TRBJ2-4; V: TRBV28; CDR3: CAIASGTQFQYF; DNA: TGTGCCATCGCTAGCGGGACTCAGTTTCAGTACTTC
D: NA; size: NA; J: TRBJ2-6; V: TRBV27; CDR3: CASRHPTGIGANVLTF; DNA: TGTGCCAGCAGACATCCTACAGGGATCGGGGCCAACGTCCTGACTTTC
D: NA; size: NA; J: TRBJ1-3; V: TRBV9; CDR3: CSSSLQGGNTIYF; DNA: TGTTCCAGCAGTCTCCAGGGAGGAAACACCATATATTTT
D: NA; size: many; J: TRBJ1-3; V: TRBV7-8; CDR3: CASSSRRSSGNTIYF; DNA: TGTGCCAGCAGCTCCAGACGGAGCTCTGGAAACACCATATATTTT
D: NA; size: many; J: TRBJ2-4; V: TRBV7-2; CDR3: CASSLGGTDIQYF; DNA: TGTGCCAGCAGCTTAGGAGGGACGGACATTCAGTACTTC
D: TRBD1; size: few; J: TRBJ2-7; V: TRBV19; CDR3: CASSNQGADSYEQYF; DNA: TGTGCCAGTAGTAACCAGGGGGCCGACTCCTACGAGCAGTACTTC
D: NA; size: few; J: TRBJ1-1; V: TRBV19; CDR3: CASNYGMNTEAFF; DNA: TGTGCCAGTAATTACGGAATGAACACTGAAGCTTTCTTT
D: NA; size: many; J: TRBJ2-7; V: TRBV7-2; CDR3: CASSSNSLGYEQYF; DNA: TGTGCCAGCAGCTCGAACAGCCTTGGCTACGAGCAGTACTTC
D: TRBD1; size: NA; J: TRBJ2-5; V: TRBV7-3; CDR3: CASSSSTGLQETQYF; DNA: TGTGCCAGCAGCTCTTCGACAGGGCTACAAGAGACCCAGTACTTC
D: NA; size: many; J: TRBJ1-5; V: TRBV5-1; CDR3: CASSWDSNQPQHF; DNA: TGCGCCAGCAGCTGGGACAGCAATCAGCCCCAGCATTTT
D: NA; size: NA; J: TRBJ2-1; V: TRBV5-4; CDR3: CASSDGLSSYNEQFF; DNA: TGTGCCAGCAGCGACGGACTGAGCTCCTACAATGAGCAGTTCTTC
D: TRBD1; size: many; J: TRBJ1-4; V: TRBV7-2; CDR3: CASSSDRGNENEKLFF; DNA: TGTGCCAGCAGCTCGGACAGGGGGAACGAAAATGAAAAACTGTTTTTT
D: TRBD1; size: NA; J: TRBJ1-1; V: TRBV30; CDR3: CAWSVGTGDYEAFF; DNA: TGTGCCTGGAGTGTCGGGACAGGAGACTATGAAGCTTTCTTT
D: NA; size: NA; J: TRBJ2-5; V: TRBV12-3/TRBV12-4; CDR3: CASRIGREETQYF; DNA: TGTGCCAGCAGGATCGGACGAGAAGAGACCCAGTACTTC
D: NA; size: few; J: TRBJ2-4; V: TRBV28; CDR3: CASSLKHQLAKNIQYF; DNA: TGTGCCAGCAGTTTGAAACACCAACTAGCCAAAAACATTCAGTACTTC
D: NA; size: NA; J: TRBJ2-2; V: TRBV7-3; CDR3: CASSPSLSGELFF; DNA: TGTGCCAGCAGCCCGTCGCTGTCCGGGGAGCTGTTTTTT
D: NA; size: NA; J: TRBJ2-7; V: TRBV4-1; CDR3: CASSQVPNYEQYF; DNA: TGCGCCAGCAGCCAAGTTCCGAACTACGAGCAGTACTTC
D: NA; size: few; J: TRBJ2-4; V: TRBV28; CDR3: CASSPRQGKNIQYF; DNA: TGTGCCAGCAGTCCCCGGCAGGGCAAAAACATTCAGTACTTC
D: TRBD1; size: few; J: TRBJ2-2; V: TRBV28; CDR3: CASSLPPTGLTANTGELFF; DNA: TGTGCCAGCAGTCTCCCCCCGACAGGGCTTACCGCGAACACCGGGGAGCTGTTTTTT
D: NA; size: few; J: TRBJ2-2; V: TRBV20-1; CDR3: CSARGPGELFF; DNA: TGCAGTGCTAGGGGACCCGGGGAGCTGTTTTTT
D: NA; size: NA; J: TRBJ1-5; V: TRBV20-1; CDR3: CSARDRGGGGGGSNQPQHF; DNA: TGCAGTGCTAGAGATCGGGGAGGGGGAGGTGGTGGAAGCAATCAGCCCCAGCATTTT
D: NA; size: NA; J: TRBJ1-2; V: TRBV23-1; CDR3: CASSQFRANYGYTF; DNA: TGCGCCAGCAGTCAATTCCGAGCTAACTATGGCTACACCTTC
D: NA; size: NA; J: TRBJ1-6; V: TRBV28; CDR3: CASILGRGSPLHF; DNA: TGTGCCAGCATCCTCGGAAGGGGTTCACCCCTCCACTTT
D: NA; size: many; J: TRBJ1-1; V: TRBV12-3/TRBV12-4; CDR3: CASSFSVNTEAFF; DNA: TGTGCCAGCAGCTTCTCGGTGAACACTGAAGCTTTCTTT
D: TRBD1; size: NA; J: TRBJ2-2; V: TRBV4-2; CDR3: CASSQVRDRGTALFF; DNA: TGTGCCAGCAGCCAGGTCCGGGACAGGGGTACGGCGCTGTTTTTT
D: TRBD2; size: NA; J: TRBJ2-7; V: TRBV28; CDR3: CASSRAVLASEQYF; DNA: TGTGCCAGCAGCCGCGCCGTACTAGCGTCCGAGCAGTACTTC
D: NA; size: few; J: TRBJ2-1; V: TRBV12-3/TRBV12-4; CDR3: CASGLSRGEQFF; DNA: TGTGCCAGCGGACTCTCGAGGGGTGAGCAGTTCTTC
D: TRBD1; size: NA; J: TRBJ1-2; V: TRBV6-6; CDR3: CASSNRGQSGYTF; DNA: TGTGCCAGCAGCAACAGGGGACAATCAGGCTACACCTTC
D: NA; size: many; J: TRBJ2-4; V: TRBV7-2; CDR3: CASSSPRVAKNIQYF; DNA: TGTGCCAGCAGCTCCCCAAGGGTAGCCAAAAACATTCAGTACTTC
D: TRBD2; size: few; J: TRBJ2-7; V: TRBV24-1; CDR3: CATSSAGGPGEQYF; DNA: TGTGCCACCAGTTCGGCGGGAGGGCCGGGCGAGCAGTACTTC
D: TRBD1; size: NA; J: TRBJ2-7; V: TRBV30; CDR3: CAWSRDRPYEQYF; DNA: TGTGCCTGGAGTCGGGACAGGCCCTACGAGCAGTACTTC
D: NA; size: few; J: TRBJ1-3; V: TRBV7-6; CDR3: CASSQNTGNTIYF; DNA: TGTGCCAGCAGCCAGAATACTGGAAACACCATATATTTT
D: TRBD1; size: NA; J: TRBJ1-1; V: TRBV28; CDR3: CASSATGAGYTEAFF; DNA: TGTGCCAGCAGTGCCACAGGGGCGGGGTACACTGAAGCTTTCTTT
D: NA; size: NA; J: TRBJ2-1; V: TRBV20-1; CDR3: CSARGNRERTQFF; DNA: TGCAGTGCTAGGGGAAACAGGGAACGCACCCAGTTCTTC
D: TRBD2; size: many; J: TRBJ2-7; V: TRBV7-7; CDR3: CASSPGEGHTYEQYF; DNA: TGTGCTAGCAGCCCGGGGGAGGGCCACACCTACGAGCAGTACTTC
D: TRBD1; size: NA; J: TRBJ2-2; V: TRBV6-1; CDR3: CASRPGQSNTGELFF; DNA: TGTGCCAGCAGACCGGGACAGTCGAACACCGGGGAGCTGTTTTTT
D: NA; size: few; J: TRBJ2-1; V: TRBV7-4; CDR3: CASSLAWDNEQFF; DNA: TGTGCCAGCAGCTTAGCTTGGGACAATGAGCAGTTCTTC
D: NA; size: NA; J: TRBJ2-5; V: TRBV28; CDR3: CASSAHGRETQYF; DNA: TGTGCCAGCAGTGCTCACGGACGGGAGACCCAGTACTTC
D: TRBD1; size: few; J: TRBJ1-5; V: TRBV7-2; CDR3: CASSWDRGIVQPQHF; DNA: TGTGCCAGCAGCTGGGACAGGGGTATCGTGCAGCCCCAGCATTTT
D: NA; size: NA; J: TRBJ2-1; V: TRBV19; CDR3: CASSWRRVIVNEQFF; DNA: TGTGCCAGTAGTTGGCGCAGGGTCATCGTCAATGAGCAGTTCTTC
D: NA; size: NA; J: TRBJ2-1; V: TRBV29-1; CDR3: CSVRGSGSYNEQFF; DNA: TGCAGCGTTCGGGGTAGCGGCTCCTACAATGAGCAGTTCTTC
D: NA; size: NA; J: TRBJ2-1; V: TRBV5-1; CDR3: CASSVRDQAFNEQFF; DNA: TGCGCCAGCAGCGTCCGGGATCAAGCTTTCAATGAGCAGTTCTTC
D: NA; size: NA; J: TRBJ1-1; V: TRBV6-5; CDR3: CASSYVSHIIQNTEAFF; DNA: TGTGCCAGCAGTTACGTCTCCCACATAATACAGAACACTGAAGCTTTCTTT
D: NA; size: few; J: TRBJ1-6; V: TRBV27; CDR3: CASSLISPQSSYNSPLHF; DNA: TGTGCCAGCAGTTTGATCTCACCACAAAGCTCCTATAATTCACCCCTCCACTTT
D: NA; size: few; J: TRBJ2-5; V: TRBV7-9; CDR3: CASSGQDRDTINTNQETQYF; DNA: TGTGCCAGCAGCGGGCAAGACCGGGACACAATAAACACCAACCAAGAGACCCAGTACTTC
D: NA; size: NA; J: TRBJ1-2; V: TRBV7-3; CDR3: CASSLFRDYGYTF; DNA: TGTGCCAGCAGCTTATTCCGGGACTATGGCTACACCTTC
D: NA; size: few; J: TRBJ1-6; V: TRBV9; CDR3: CASSVEGEDSPLHF; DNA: TGTGCCAGCAGCGTAGAGGGGGAGGACTCACCCCTCCACTTT
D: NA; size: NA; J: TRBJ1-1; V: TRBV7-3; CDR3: CARSLQENTEAFF; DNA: TGTGCCAGAAGCCTACAAGAGAACACTGAAGCTTTCTTT